The clone carrying this TCR beta chain has just one count. This sample was taken from a study of shared clonotypes between healthy human individuals. Profiling relied on immunoSEQ multiplex PCR, and the TCRdb table lists in-frame clones only, not all of them. The sample shows approximately 640,000 clones, about 92% of them seen only once. This CDR3 is 16 amino acids long. V was trimmed by 4 bases and J by 3 bases, leaving 13 bases between them. CDR1 is SEHNR, CDR2 FQNEAQ, per germline (reference sequence). This TCR derives from a man in his late teens or twenties in good health. Some clones in this sample may be carry-over from other donors' samples. Sequencing was performed on memory CD8+ T cells from PBMCs. Subset denoted: CD45RO+ cells pooled with CCR7-negative TemRA cells. V is TRBV7-9 and J is TRBJ1-6; TRBD1 is a possible D gene (6 bases). DNA for the CDR3: TGTGCCAGCAGCTCGGACAGCTCGTTCTATAATTCACCCCTCCACTTT. Its protein is CASSSDSSFYNSPLHF. Combining the CDR3 with reference TRBV7-9 and TRBJ1-6 gives the whole variable domain DTGVSQNPRHKITKRGQNVTFRCDPISEHNRLYWYRQTLGQGPEFLTYFQNEAQLEKSRLLSDRFSAERPKGSFSTLEIQRTEQGDSAMYLCASSSDSSFYNSPLHFGNGTRLTVT.